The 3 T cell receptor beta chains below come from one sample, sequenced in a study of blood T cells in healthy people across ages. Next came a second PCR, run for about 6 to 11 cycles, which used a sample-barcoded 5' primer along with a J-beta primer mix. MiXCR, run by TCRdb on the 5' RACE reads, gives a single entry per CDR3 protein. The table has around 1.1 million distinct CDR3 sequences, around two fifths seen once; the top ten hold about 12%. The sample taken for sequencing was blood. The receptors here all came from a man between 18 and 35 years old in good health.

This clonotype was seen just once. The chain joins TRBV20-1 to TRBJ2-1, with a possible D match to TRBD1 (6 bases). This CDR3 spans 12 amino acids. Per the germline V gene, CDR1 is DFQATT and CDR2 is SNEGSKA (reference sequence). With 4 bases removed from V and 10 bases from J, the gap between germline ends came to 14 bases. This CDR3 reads CSATRTGNEQFF. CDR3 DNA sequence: TGCAGTGCTACCAGAACAGGGAACGAGCAGTTCTTC.

CDR3 loop: CAINPDLAGGGEQFF. The CDR3 DNA follows: TGTGCCATCAACCCCGATCTAGCGGGGGGTGGTGAGCAGTTCTTC. The chain joins TRBV10-3 to TRBJ2-1; 11 bases match TRBD2. Trimming at V came to 7 bases and at J to 9 bases, leaving 11 bases not matched to a gene. The CDR3 sequence is 15 residues long. Germline V gives CDR1 ENHRY, CDR2 SYGVKD.

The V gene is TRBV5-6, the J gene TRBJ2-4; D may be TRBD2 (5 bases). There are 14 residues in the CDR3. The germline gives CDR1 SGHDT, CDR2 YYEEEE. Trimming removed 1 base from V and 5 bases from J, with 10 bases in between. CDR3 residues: CASSLQGSENIQYF. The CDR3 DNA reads TGTGCCAGCAGCTTGCAAGGGAGTGAAAACATTCAGTACTTC.